One T cell receptor (beta chain) is described in this entry. TCRdb reanalysed the reads using MiXCR and keeps one entry per CDR3 protein. The table shows around 170,000 distinct CDR3 sequences, with roughly 15% occurring only once. This sample was included in a study of T cell repertoires in cytomegalovirus infection. Per the germline V gene, CDR1 is DFQATT and CDR2 is SNEGSKA (reference sequence). V lost 2 bases and J lost 8; bases outside the gene matches: 8. This CDR3 has 14 amino acids. The rearrangement links TRBV20-1 to TRBJ2-1, with 8 bases aligning to TRBD1. The specimen was CD8+ T cells from PBMCs. The TCR sequence derives from a human donor in good health (CMV status not recorded). Some clones in this sample may be carry-over from other donors' samples. In DNA form, the CDR3 reads TGCAGTGCTAGAATCCGGGACAGGCTCTATGAGCAGTTCTTC. This sequence encodes CSARIRDRLYEQFF.